The 13 T cell receptor beta chains reported below all come from one sample, sequenced in a study of cytomegalovirus exposure and HLA in healthy donors. 60 Vbeta and 13 Jbeta primers were used in PCR. The table came from immunoSEQ multiplex PCR; TCRdb's copy has only in-frame clones and leaves some out. The data show 150,000 to 200,000 clones, with around 80% seen just once and under 2.5% held by the top ten. The sample taken for sequencing was PBMCs. The receptor source for this set is a woman in her twenties or thirties in good health and CMV-seronegative.

The rearrangement uses TRBV6-1 and TRBJ2-1; D is possibly TRBD2 (6 bases). Germline V gene lookup returns CDR1 MNHNS and CDR2 SASEGT. The CDR3 covers 13 residues. Trimming removed 5 bases from V and 7 bases from J, with 12 bases in between. CDR3 loop: CASSPGEVNEQFF. In DNA form, the CDR3 reads TGTGCCAGCAGTCCGGGAGAGGTTAATGAGCAGTTCTTC.

The chain employs TRBV5-1 and TRBJ1-1; no clear D gene. Germline-derived CDR1 and CDR2 are SGHRS and YFSETQ. This CDR3 contains 14 residues. The V end was cut by 1 base, the J end by 1 base, with 8 bases between. In DNA, the CDR3 is TGCGCCAGCAGCTTGCGGCAGGCGAACACTGAAGCTTTCTTT. It is translated as CASSLRQANTEAFF.

This clone was picked up one time. This chain connects TRBV6-5 to TRBJ2-2; D is undetermined. The CDR3 is 15 residues long. V was trimmed by 0 bases and J by 8 bases, leaving 13 bases between them. Germline lookup yields CDR1 MNHEY and CDR2 SVGAGI. The CDR3 DNA follows: TGTGCCAGCAGTTACTCGATATTGGCGACAGGGGAGCTGTTTTTT. Protein product: CASSYSILATGELFF.

The gene calls are TRBV5-6 and TRBJ2-7, with 9 bases identical to TRBD1. After removal of 3 bases from V and 2 bases from J, the junction contained 3 bases not matched to a gene. The CDR3 is made up of 14 amino acids. CDR1 is SGHDT and CDR2 is YYEEEE in the germline V gene. The CDR3 nucleotides read TGTGCCAGCAGCTGGGACAGGGCCCCCTACGAGCAGTACTTC. Encoded protein: CASSWDRAPYEQYF. The whole variable domain, remainder taken from reference TRBV5-6 and TRBJ2-7, is DAGVTQSPTHLIKTRGQQVTLRCSPKSGHDTVSWYQQALGQGPQFIFQYYEEEERQRGNFPDRFSGHQFPNYSSELNVNALLLGDSALYLCASSWDRAPYEQYFGPGTRLTVT.

The chain's CDR3 is CASSHSGTGQSPLHF. CDR3 DNA sequence: TGTGCCAGCAGCCACTCCGGGACAGGGCAATCACCCCTCCACTTT. The chain has TRBV7-9 and TRBJ1-6; 9 bases fit TRBD1. Germline trimming cut 5 bases from V and 10 bases from J; bases unmatched to any gene: 9. The CDR3 runs to 15 residues. In germline, CDR1 is SEHNR, CDR2 FQNEAQ (reference sequence).

The rearrangement uses TRBV29-1 and TRBJ1-2; 9 nucleotides match TRBD1. The CDR3 is 18 amino acids. Germline V CDR1 and CDR2: SQVTM, ANQGSEA. Germline trimming cut 6 bases from V and 8 bases from J; bases unmatched to any gene: 25. The CDR3 bases are TGCAGCGTCGACCTAAAACAGGGGGCGCAGTGGGGGGGTGAAGGCTACACCTTC. It encodes CSVDLKQGAQWGGEGYTF.

The chain links TRBV2 to TRBJ2-3, with TRBD2 matching over 11 bases. V shed 6 bases and J 3 bases; nucleotides not matched to a gene: 5. The germline V gene has CDR1 SNHLY and CDR2 FYNNEI. The CDR3 consists of 15 residues. DNA of the CDR3: TGTGCCAGCAGCGTTAGACTAGCGGGGACAGATACGCAGTATTTT. The encoded protein is CASSVRLAGTDTQYF.

This clone was detected only a few times. The chain is built from TRBV28 and TRBJ2-7, with 8 positions matching TRBD2. CDR1 is MDHEN and CDR2 is SYDVKM in the germline V gene. With V trimmed by 6 bases and J by 2 bases, 6 bases remained unmatched. The CDR3 sequence is 14 residues long. CDR3 sequence: CASRAGRGAYEQYF. The CDR3 bases are TGTGCCAGCAGAGCGGGGCGGGGGGCCTACGAGCAGTACTTC.

The chain combines TRBV30 with TRBJ2-5; D is uncertain. The CDR3 has 13 amino acids. Looked up from germline, CDR1 is GTSNPN and CDR2 is SVGIG (reference sequence). Deletions cut 2 bases from V and 6 bases from J, with 13 bases between. CDR3 sequence reads: CAWSSGYGKTQYF. The CDR3 bases are TGTGCCTGGAGTTCCGGGTACGGCAAGACCCAGTACTTC.

This clone has more than one count but fewer than ten. The J gene is TRBJ1-1, the V gene TRBV29-1; D is uncertain. Trimming stripped 3 bases from V and 1 base from J, with 9 bases between. The CDR3 totals 13 residues. Germline assignment: CDR1 SQVTM and CDR2 ANQGSEA. The CDR3 is CSVEGRANTEAFF. The CDR3 bases are TGCAGCGTTGAGGGCCGAGCGAACACTGAAGCTTTCTTT.

This sequence joins TRBV15 and TRBJ2-3; 9 nucleotides line up with TRBD1. The CDR3 has 16 amino acids. Germline V gene data show CDR1 as LNHNV and CDR2 as YYDKDF (reference sequence). Trimming cost V 3 bases and J 3 bases; bases outside gene matches: 7. CDR3 sequence: CATSSSQGAYTDTQYF. The CDR3 DNA follows: TGTGCCACCAGCAGTTCACAGGGGGCGTATACAGATACGCAGTATTTT.

The chain couples TRBV9 to TRBJ2-5; 8 nucleotides line up with TRBD2. CDR1 and CDR2 (germline): SGDLS, YYNGEE. The CDR3 runs 14 residues. Germline trimming cut 3 bases from V and 5 bases from J; bases unmatched to any gene: 6. The CDR3 reads CASSGSGTVETQYF. In DNA, the CDR3 is TGTGCCAGCAGCGGTAGCGGGACGGTGGAGACCCAGTACTTC.

This clone has just a few counts. This rearrangement joins TRBV7-8 to TRBJ2-3; unclear D gene. With 5 bases removed from V and 3 bases from J, the gap between germline ends came to 6 bases. From germline, CDR1 is SGHVS and CDR2 FQNEAQ. The CDR3 extends over 12 amino acids. CDR3 in amino acids: CASSPTTDTQYF. The CDR3, as DNA: TGTGCCAGCAGCCCAACAACAGATACGCAGTATTTT.